This T cell receptor beta chain originates from a study of memory CD8 T cells in hepatitis C reinfection. Time point noted: pre-reinfection, 55 to 20 weeks before reinfection detection. Sorted cells were sequenced directly ex vivo without any in vitro expansion. Repertoires were generated with immunoSEQ multiplex PCR, while TCRdb's copy carries only in-frame clones and drops some. The table has 45,000 to 65,000 clones, 89% seen once. With 8 bases removed from V and 3 bases from J, the gap between germline ends came to 14 bases. The germline V gene has CDR1 MNHEY and CDR2 SMNVEV (reference sequence). There are 15 residues in the CDR3.

The receptor's source is a man between 18 and 29 years old with hepatitis C virus infection. The chain has TRBV27 and TRBJ2-6, with D maybe TRBD2 (6 bases). Sequencing was carried out using naive CD8+ T cells sorted from blood. CDR3: CASSLRGGGANVLTF. In DNA form, the CDR3 reads TGTGCCAGCTCCCTAAGGGGAGGTGGGGCCAACGTCCTGACTTTC.